This T cell receptor beta chain was captured in a study of blood T cell repertoires in COVID-19. Per the study methods: Cell counts per sample came from amplifying reference gene primers. The data were produced by immunoSEQ multiplex PCR, yet TCRdb's version contains in-frame clones alone and is incomplete. The DNA was the basis for D and trimming; V, J and clone size are from that table. The data hold some 150,000 clones, with less than 90% observed a single time. The ends were cut back, 2 bases at V and 2 bases at J, with 17 bases in the middle. CDR3 length: 17 amino acids. CDR1 and CDR2 (germline): SNHLY, FYNNEI.

This TCR derives from a woman in her 70s with COVID-19, enrolled during active disease. V usage is TRBV2 and J usage is TRBJ2-3; D is uncertain. Input material: peripheral blood. This chain's CDR3 is CASSEILSGAATDTQYF. CDR3 sequence (DNA): TGTGCCAGCAGTGAAATCCTGTCGGGTGCAGCCACAGATACGCAGTATTTT.